The 22 T cell receptor beta chains below were found in one sample sequenced in a study of blood T cell repertoires in COVID-19. Profiled with immunoSEQ multiplex PCR; TCRdb holds only in-frame clones, not every one. The sample holds 110,000 or so clones, 75% to 90% seen once. The sample was peripheral blood. Receptors originate from a human donor in a cohort sampled during active COVID-19.

The chain recombines TRBV5-5 with TRBJ1-1; no clear D gene. V shed 0 bases and J shed 7 bases, with 10 bases lying between them. The CDR3 extends over 13 amino acids. Germline V CDR1 and CDR2: SGHKS, YYEKEE (reference sequence). CDR3 sequence (DNA): TGTGCCAGCAGCTTGGGGTCAGCGCTTGAAGCTTTCTTT. It codes for CASSLGSALEAFF.

The CDR3 region is CASSHFPDEKLFF. The CDR3 nucleotides read TGTGCCAGCAGTCATTTTCCGGATGAAAAACTGTTTTTT. The V gene is TRBV25-1, the J gene TRBJ1-4; D remains unclear. Germline values: CDR1 MGHDK, CDR2 SYGVNS. The CDR3 is 13 residues long. With 5 bases removed from V and 6 bases from J, the gap between germline ends came to 10 bases.

The V call is TRBV5-4, the J call TRBJ2-5; 12 bases map to TRBD2. V shed 0 bases and J 1 base; nucleotides not matched to a gene: 4. This CDR3 has 17 residues. In germline, CDR1 is SGHNT, CDR2 YYREEE (reference sequence). CDR3 sequence: CASSLGVTSGGQETQYF. CDR3 nucleotides: TGTGCCAGCAGCTTGGGGGTGACTAGCGGGGGCCAAGAGACCCAGTACTTC.

The genes are TRBV19 and TRBJ1-2; 7 bases are a match to TRBD1. The junction had 19 bases not matched to a gene; V was cut back by 5 bases and J by 7 bases. Germline CDR1 and CDR2: LNHDA and SQIVND (reference sequence). The CDR3 covers 17 residues. Here the CDR3 DNA reads TGTGCCAGTAGTCAACTCGCCCTAAACAGGGGTCAGAGTGGCTACACCTTC. Its translation: CASSQLALNRGQSGYTF.

V is TRBV24-1 and J is TRBJ2-2; perhaps TRBD2 as D (5 bases). V was pared by 4 bases and J by 4 bases, with 6 bases between. In germline, CDR1 is KGHDR, CDR2 SFDVKD. This CDR3 contains 13 residues. CDR3 bases: TGTGCCACCAGTGACGGACTCACCGGGGAGCTGTTTTTT. Its protein product is CATSDGLTGELFF.

Written as DNA, the CDR3 is TGTGCCAGAGGGGGGGCCAACAGGCCAGGAAACACCATATATTTT. Its translation: CARGGANRPGNTIYF. This chain links TRBV7-7 with TRBJ1-3; possible D gene TRBD1, 6 bases. Germline V lookup: CDR1 SSHAT, CDR2 FNYEAQ (reference sequence). V lost 9 bases, J lost 4 bases, and 19 bases lay in between. The CDR3 contains 15 residues. Drawing the rest from reference TRBV7-7 and TRBJ1-3, the complete variable domain is GAGVSQSPRYKVTKRGQDVTLRCDPISSHATLYWYQQALGQGPEFLTYFNYEAQPDKSGLPSDRFSAERPEGSISTLTIQRTEQRDSAMYRCARGGANRPGNTIYFGEGSWLTVV.

The genes are TRBV4-3 and TRBJ1-6, with TRBD1 matching 8 bases. The V gene end was trimmed by 3 bases and the J gene end by 3 bases; junction bases not matched to a gene: 10. The CDR3 is 18 amino acids. Germline V gene data show CDR1 as LGHNA and CDR2 as YSLEER. This CDR3 reads CASSQTTAGGGYNSPLHF. CDR3 nucleotides: TGCGCCAGCAGCCAGACTACGGCAGGGGGCGGCTATAATTCACCCCTCCACTTT.

This chain links TRBV2 with TRBJ2-3, with D tentatively TRBD1 (6 bases). The CDR3 is made up of 16 amino acids. Trimming removed 7 bases from V and 5 bases from J, with 22 bases in between. Germline loops: CDR1 SNHLY, CDR2 FYNNEI. The CDR3 sequence: CASNLRDTSLGDTQYF. CDR3 DNA sequence: TGTGCCAGCAACCTCCGGGACACCAGTCTCGGAGATACGCAGTATTTT. Based on the CDR3 plus reference TRBV2 and TRBJ2-3, the full variable domain is EPEVTQTPSHQVTQMGQEVILRCVPISNHLYFYWYRQILGQKVEFLVSFYNNEISEKSEIFDDQFSVERPDGSNFTLKIRSTKLEDSAMYFCASNLRDTSLGDTQYFGPGTRLTVL.

This clone was picked up one time. The CDR3 loop reads CASSSQGRNTEAFF. The CDR3 nucleotides read TGTGCCAGCAGTTCACAGGGTAGGAACACTGAAGCTTTCTTT. This chain joins TRBV6-2 or TRBV6-3 and TRBJ1-1; D is possibly TRBD1 (6 bases). Germline-derived CDR1 and CDR2 are MNHEY and SVGEGT. This CDR3 comprises 14 residues. V was pared by 4 bases and J by 1 base, with 10 bases between.

The chain carries TRBV2 and TRBJ2-1; 10 bases are shared with TRBD2. This CDR3 is 14 amino acids long. Losses at the gene ends were 7 bases for V and 5 bases for J; bases not matched to a gene: 5. From germline, CDR1 is SNHLY and CDR2 FYNNEI. The CDR3 sequence is CASIGAGGHNEQFF. The DNA for the CDR3 is TGTGCCAGCATTGGAGCGGGGGGGCACAATGAGCAGTTCTTC. Filled out from reference TRBV2 and TRBJ2-1, the complete variable domain reads EPEVTQTPSHQVTQMGQEVILRCVPISNHLYFYWYRQILGQKVEFLVSFYNNEISEKSEIFDDQFSVERPDGSNFTLKIRSTKLEDSAMYFCASIGAGGHNEQFFGPGTRLTVL.

J is TRBJ1-2 and V is TRBV18; TRBD1 matches at 8 bases. The junction had 6 bases not matched to a gene; V was cut back by 5 bases and J by 1 base. Looked up from germline, CDR1 is KGHSH and CDR2 is LQKENI. This CDR3 has 15 residues. In DNA form, the CDR3 reads TGTGCCAGCTCAGGAACAGGGGGGAATAACTATGGCTACACCTTC. Amino acids: CASSGTGGNNYGYTF.

CDR3 sequence reads: CASSSLADNEQFF. In DNA form, the CDR3 reads TGCGCCAGCAGCTCCCTAGCGGACAATGAGCAGTTCTTC. V and J are TRBV5-1 and TRBJ2-1; 7 bases agree with TRBD2. V lost 3 bases, J lost 5 bases, and 2 bases stayed unmatched. The CDR3 spans 13 residues. The V gene's germline CDR1 is SGHRS and CDR2 YFSETQ.

This clone came up a few times. The V call is TRBV6-5, the J call TRBJ2-7, with D perhaps matching TRBD1 (6 bases). The CDR3 spans 14 residues. The germline V gene encodes CDR1 MNHEY and CDR2 SVGAGI. V lost 10 bases and J lost 0, with 16 bases in between. CDR3 nucleotides: TGTGCCACCACCCCAGGGACAAGCTCCTACGAGCAGTACTTC. This gives the protein CATTPGTSSYEQYF.

There are a few counts of this clone. V usage is TRBV2 and J usage is TRBJ1-1; D unresolved. Per the germline V gene, CDR1 is SNHLY and CDR2 is FYNNEI. The CDR3 contains 13 residues. Deletions cut 2 bases from V and 6 bases from J, with 10 bases between. The DNA for the CDR3 is TGTGCCAGCAGTGAATTGGGGAGGGCTGAAGCTTTCTTT. It codes for CASSELGRAEAFF.

The chain has TRBV6-5 and TRBJ2-2; weak D call: TRBD1 (5 bases). In germline, CDR1 is MNHEY, CDR2 SVGAGI. Trimming shortened V by 5 bases and J by 8 bases, and 9 bases separated the two germline ends. This CDR3 is 12 amino acids long. CDR3 in DNA: TGTGCCAGCAGTCCGACAGTAGGGGAGCTGTTTTTT. Translation: CASSPTVGELFF.

This clone was counted between two and nine times. The chain links TRBV25-1 to TRBJ2-7; D possibly corresponds to TRBD1 (6 bases). Germline V gene lookup returns CDR1 MGHDK and CDR2 SYGVNS. The CDR3 is 14 amino acids. Trimming took 2 bases from V and 0 from J, leaving 8 bases between them. CDR3 sequence (DNA): TGTGCCAGCAGTGAAAGGGGACACTCCTACGAGCAGTACTTC. It specifies CASSERGHSYEQYF.

The chain is built from TRBV3-1 (or the pseudogene TRBV3-2) and TRBJ2-1; 7 bases map to TRBD1. This CDR3 region has 16 residues. Germline values: CDR1 LGHDT, CDR2 YNNKEL (reference sequence). With 7 bases clipped from V and 0 bases from J, the junction kept 9 bases outside the gene matches. CDR3 in DNA: TGTGCCAGCACCCTAAATTACAGGGGCTCCTACAATGAGCAGTTCTTC. It specifies CASTLNYRGSYNEQFF.

The V call is TRBV5-1, the J call TRBJ2-1; 8 bases are a match to TRBD1. Per germline, CDR1 SGHRS and CDR2 YFSETQ. Losses at the gene ends were 4 bases for V and 3 bases for J; bases not matched to a gene: 6. The CDR3 has 15 residues. The CDR3 is CASSIGQGIYNEQFF. Written as DNA, the CDR3 is TGCGCCAGCAGCATTGGACAGGGAATCTACAATGAGCAGTTCTTC.

The J gene is TRBJ2-1, the V gene TRBV5-4; D gene unclear. In germline, CDR1 is SGHNT, CDR2 YYREEE (reference sequence). The V gene lost 4 bases and the J gene lost 8 bases, with 13 bases spanning the gap. The CDR3 spans 13 residues. The CDR3 DNA reads as TGTGCCAGCAGCCCGACTCCACCGCATGAGCAGTTCTTC. It yields the protein CASSPTPPHEQFF.

The chain links TRBV3-1 (or the pseudogene TRBV3-2) to TRBJ2-3; TRBD2 agrees at 16 bases. CDR1 and CDR2 (germline): LGHDT, YNNKEL (reference sequence). With V trimmed by 3 bases and J by 6 bases, 3 bases remained unmatched. The length of the CDR3 is 16 residues. The CDR3 coding sequence is TGTGCCAGCAGCCAGGGACTAGCGGGGGGGATGGATACGCAGTATTTT. Translated: CASSQGLAGGMDTQYF.

This clone was found once. The J gene is TRBJ2-7, the V gene TRBV28; D is perhaps TRBD1 (5 bases). The CDR3 is 15 amino acids. Germline V gives CDR1 MDHEN, CDR2 SYDVKM. V shed 5 bases and J shed 2 bases, with 16 bases lying between them. The CDR3 reads CASSPPGRAPYEQYF. The CDR3 region has the DNA TGTGCCAGCAGTCCCCCCGGCAGGGCCCCCTACGAGCAGTACTTC.

The chain links TRBV12-5 to TRBJ2-7, with 7 bases identical to TRBD1. CDR3 length equals 14 residues. Germline V CDR1 and CDR2: LGHNT, FRNRAP. V dropped 7 bases and J dropped 2; count of bases not matched to a gene: 8. The CDR3 DNA reads as TGTGCTAGTGTTCGGGACAGCGAAACCTACGAGCAGTACTTC. The encoded protein is CASVRDSETYEQYF.